The 13 T cell receptor beta chains reported below all come from one sample, sequenced in a study of post-analysis software for immune sequencing data (dated by TCRdb to about 2015). Beyond this particular receptor, the publication reports: Significantly higher frequencies in patients than in controls were found for about 5 TRBV segments, including TRBV5-6, TRBV5-1 and TRBV20-1.

Their recognized antigens are unknown. Libraries came from PCR. These reads were obtained on an Illumina HiSeq 2500. To reduce PCR and sequencing biases, unique molecular identifiers were built into the TCR beta cDNA libraries. TCRdb trimmed the raw reads at Q25, called clones with MiXCR and kept productive beta chains. CDR3 protein sequences are deduplicated, and each keeps its most common genes and DNA. The sample table contains about 760,000 distinct CDR3 sequences; only one count was recorded for 30% of them. The leading ten clones occupy around 0.6% of the sample. What was sequenced was blood. The receptors stem from a girl under 18 with multiple sclerosis.

This sequence joins TRBV6-1 and TRBJ1-5; perhaps TRBD1 as D (6 bases). This CDR3 is 12 amino acids long. Germline CDR1 MNHNS, CDR2 SASEGT. Trimming pared 8 bases from V and 6 bases from J, leaving 11 bases between. The CDR3 DNA sequence: TGTGCCAGCGACCAGGGGCGTCAGCCCCAGCATTTT. Translated: CASDQGRQPQHF.

This chain links TRBV18 with TRBJ1-6; 8 nucleotides align to TRBD1. This CDR3 has 15 residues. With 1 base clipped from V and 6 bases from J, the junction kept 2 bases outside the gene matches. Germline V CDR1 and CDR2: KGHSH, LQKENI. The CDR3 DNA reads as TGTGCCAGCTCACCACGCGACAGGGGTAATTCACCCCTCCACTTT. This codes for CASSPRDRGNSPLHF.

The chain uses TRBV7-2 and TRBJ2-5, with D possibly TRBD1 on 5 matching bases. CDR1 is SGHTA and CDR2 is FQGNSA in the germline V gene. V gave up 1 base and J gave up 5 bases, with 14 bases separating them. The CDR3 has 15 residues. CDR3 sequence: CASSLGRALRETQYF. The CDR3 DNA follows: TGTGCCAGCAGCTTAGGCAGGGCCCTAAGGGAGACCCAGTACTTC.

The rearrangement uses TRBV20-1 and TRBJ2-5; 9 bases agree with TRBD1. J was trimmed by 6 bases and V by 6 bases; bases with no gene match: 8. This CDR3 has 13 amino acids. Looked up from germline, CDR1 is DFQATT and CDR2 is SNEGSKA (reference sequence). The CDR3 is CSASTGGGKTQYF. The CDR3 bases are TGCAGTGCGAGTACAGGGGGCGGAAAGACCCAGTACTTC.

This clonotype was found a few times. The CDR3 nucleotides read TGTGCCACCAGCAGGGAGGCGACAGGGGGCTATAATTCACCCCTCCACTTT. This gives the protein CATSREATGGYNSPLHF. V gene TRBV15 combines with J gene TRBJ1-6; 9 nucleotides agree with TRBD1. Germline lookup yields CDR1 LNHNV and CDR2 YYDKDF (reference sequence). The CDR3 consists of 17 residues. V trimming: 3 bases; J trimming: 3 bases; junction bases outside the gene matches: 6.

The CDR3 loop is CASSFHRSEQYF. The CDR3 DNA is TGTGCCAGCAGCTTTCATCGATCCGAGCAGTACTTC. The chain is built from TRBV7-9 and TRBJ2-5; D is unclear. The end of the DNA is better explained by TRBJ2-7, so the J call may be wrong. Looked up from germline, CDR1 is SEHNR and CDR2 is FQNEAQ (reference sequence). The CDR3 is made up of 12 amino acids.

The chain carries TRBV5-1 and TRBJ1-6; D unresolved. Trimming removed 0 bases from V and 13 bases from J, with 14 bases in between. This CDR3 region has 14 residues. Germline values: CDR1 SGHRS, CDR2 YFSETQ. The chain's CDR3 is CASSLEAAVGPLHF. The CDR3 region has the DNA TGCGCCAGCAGCTTGGAAGCCGCGGTGGGTCCCCTCCACTTT.

This clonotype was counted only a few times. The rearrangement links TRBV7-2 to TRBJ2-5; weak D call: TRBD2 (5 bases). CDR1 SGHTA and CDR2 FQGNSA come from the germline V gene. Trimming pared 5 bases from V and 5 bases from J, leaving 9 bases between. This CDR3 comprises 12 residues. In DNA form, the CDR3 reads TGTGCCAGCAGCCACTCGGGGGAGACCCAGTACTTC. Encoded protein: CASSHSGETQYF. Full variable domain (missing parts from reference TRBV7-2 and TRBJ2-5): GAGVSQSPSNKVTEKGKDVELRCDPISGHTALYWYRQSLGQGLEFLIYFQGNSAPDKSGLPSDRFSAERTGGSVSTLTIQRTQQEDSAVYLCASSHSGETQYFGPGTRLLVL.

This clonotype showed up just a few times. The chain recombines TRBV7-9 with TRBJ1-6; D is unresolved. Germline CDR1 is SEHNR and CDR2 is FQNEAQ (reference sequence). Trimming pared 5 bases from V and 7 bases from J, leaving 18 bases between. The CDR3 contains 16 residues. CDR3 in DNA: TGTGCCAGCAGCCCCGTTGGCATGGGAGGCAATTCACCCCTCCACTTT. It translates to CASSPVGMGGNSPLHF. Complete variable domain (other parts from reference TRBV7-9 and TRBJ1-6): DTGVSQNPRHKITKRGQNVTFRCDPISEHNRLYWYRQTLGQGPEFLTYFQNEAQLEKSRLLSDRFSAERPKGSFSTLEIQRTEQGDSAMYLCASSPVGMGGNSPLHFGNGTRLTVT.

This chain links TRBV20-1 with TRBJ2-2; 8 bases are shared with TRBD1. Germline V gene lookup returns CDR1 DFQATT and CDR2 SNEGSKA (reference sequence). The length of the CDR3 is 12 residues. V lost 6 bases, J lost 15 bases, and 12 bases stayed unmatched. The chain's CDR3 is CSAQPGTGRMFF. CDR3 coding DNA: TGCAGTGCCCAACCCGGGACAGGAAGAATGTTTTTT.

CDR3 coding DNA: TGTGCCAGCAGCTTAGTTACAGGGTCGAGCACAGATACGCAGTATTTT. It codes for CASSLVTGSSTDTQYF. This chain links TRBV7-2 with TRBJ2-3; a weak D match, TRBD1 (6 bases). CDR1 is SGHTA, CDR2 FQGNSA, per germline. CDR3 length: 16 residues. V lost 1 base to trimming and J lost 0 bases, with 11 bases between them.

V is TRBV20-1 and J is TRBJ2-5; 7 bases are a match to TRBD2. Germline values: CDR1 DFQATT, CDR2 SNEGSKA (reference sequence). Trimming cost V 3 bases and J 2 bases; bases outside gene matches: 6. This CDR3 has 14 amino acids. CDR3 residues: CSASRLAVQETQYF. In nucleotides, the CDR3 is TGCAGTGCTAGTCGGCTAGCGGTACAAGAGACCCAGTACTTC.

CDR3 nucleotide sequence: TGTGCCAGCAGCCAACGCACACTGGAACGTGAAGCTTTCTTT. Residues: CASSQRTLEREAFF. V and J are TRBV7-2 and TRBJ1-1; no reliable D call. Germline-derived CDR1 and CDR2 are SGHTA and FQGNSA. The CDR3 runs to 14 residues. Trimming cost V 5 bases and J 7 bases, with 17 bases left between them.